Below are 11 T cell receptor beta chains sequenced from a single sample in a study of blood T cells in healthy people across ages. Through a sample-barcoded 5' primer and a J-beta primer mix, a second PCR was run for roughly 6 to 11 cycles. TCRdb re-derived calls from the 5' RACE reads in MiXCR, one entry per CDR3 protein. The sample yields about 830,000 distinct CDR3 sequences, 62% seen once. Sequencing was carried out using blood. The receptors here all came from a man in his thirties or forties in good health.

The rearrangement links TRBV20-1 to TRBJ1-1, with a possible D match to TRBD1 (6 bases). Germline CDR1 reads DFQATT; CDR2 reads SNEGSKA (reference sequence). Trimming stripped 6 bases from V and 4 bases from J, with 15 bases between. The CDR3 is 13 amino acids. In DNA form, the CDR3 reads TGCAGTGCCAGGAGGGGACAAGTCACTGAAGCTTTCTTT. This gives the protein CSARRGQVTEAFF.

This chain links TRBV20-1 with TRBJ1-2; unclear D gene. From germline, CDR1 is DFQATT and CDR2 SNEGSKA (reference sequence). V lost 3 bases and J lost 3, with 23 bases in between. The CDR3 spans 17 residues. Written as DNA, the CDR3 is TGCAGTGCTAGTCTTAGGACTGCCCAGTCCCCAGACTATGGCTACACCTTC. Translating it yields CSASLRTAQSPDYGYTF.

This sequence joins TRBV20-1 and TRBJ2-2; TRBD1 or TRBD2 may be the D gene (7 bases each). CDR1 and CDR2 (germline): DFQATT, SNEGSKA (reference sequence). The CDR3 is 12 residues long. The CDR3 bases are TGCAGCGCCAGGGGGGGCACCGGGGAGCTGTTTTTT. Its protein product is CSARGGTGELFF.

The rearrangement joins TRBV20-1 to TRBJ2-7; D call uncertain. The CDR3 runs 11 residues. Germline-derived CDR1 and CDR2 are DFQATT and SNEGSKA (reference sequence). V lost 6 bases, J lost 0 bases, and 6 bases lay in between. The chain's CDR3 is CSAQASYEQYF. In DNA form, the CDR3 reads TGCAGTGCCCAAGCCTCCTACGAGCAGTACTTC.

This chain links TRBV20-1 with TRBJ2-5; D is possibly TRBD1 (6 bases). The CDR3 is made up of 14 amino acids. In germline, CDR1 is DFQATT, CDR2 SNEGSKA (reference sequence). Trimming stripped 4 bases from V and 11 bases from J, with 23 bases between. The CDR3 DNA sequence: TGCAGTGCTATGGGACATTGGATCTACAATGAGCAGTACTTC. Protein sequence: CSAMGHWIYNEQYF.

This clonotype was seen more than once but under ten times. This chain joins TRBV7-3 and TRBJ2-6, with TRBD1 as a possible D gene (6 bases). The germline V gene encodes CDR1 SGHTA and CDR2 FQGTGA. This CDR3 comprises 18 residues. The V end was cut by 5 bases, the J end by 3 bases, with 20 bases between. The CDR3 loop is CASSAGTPVLYGANVLTF. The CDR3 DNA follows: TGTGCCAGCAGCGCCGGGACACCGGTTCTTTATGGGGCCAACGTCCTGACTTTC.

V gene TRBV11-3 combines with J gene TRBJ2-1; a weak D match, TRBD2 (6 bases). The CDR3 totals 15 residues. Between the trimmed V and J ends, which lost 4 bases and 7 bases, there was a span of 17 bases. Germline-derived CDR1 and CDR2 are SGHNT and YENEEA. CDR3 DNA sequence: TGTGCCAGCAGCTCAATGGGGGGACGGGAAAATGAGCAGTTCTTC. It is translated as CASSSMGGRENEQFF.

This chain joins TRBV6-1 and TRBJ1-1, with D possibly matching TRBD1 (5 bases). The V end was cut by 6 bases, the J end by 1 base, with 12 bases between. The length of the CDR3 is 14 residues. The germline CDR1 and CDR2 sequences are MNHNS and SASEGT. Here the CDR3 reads CASSLGTSNTEAFF. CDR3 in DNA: TGTGCCAGCAGCCTTGGGACTTCGAACACTGAAGCTTTCTTT.

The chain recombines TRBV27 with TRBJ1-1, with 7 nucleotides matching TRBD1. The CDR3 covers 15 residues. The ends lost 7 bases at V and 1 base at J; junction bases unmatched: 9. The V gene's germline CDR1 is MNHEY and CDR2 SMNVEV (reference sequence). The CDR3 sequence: CASMKGAGSNTEAFF. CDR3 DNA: TGTGCCAGCATGAAGGGGGCGGGATCGAACACTGAAGCTTTCTTT.

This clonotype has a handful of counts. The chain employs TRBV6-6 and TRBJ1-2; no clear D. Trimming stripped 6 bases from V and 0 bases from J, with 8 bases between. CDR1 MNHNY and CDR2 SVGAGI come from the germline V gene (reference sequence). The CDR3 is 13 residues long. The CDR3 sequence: CASSVRANYGYTF. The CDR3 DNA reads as TGTGCCAGCAGCGTAAGGGCTAACTATGGCTACACCTTC.

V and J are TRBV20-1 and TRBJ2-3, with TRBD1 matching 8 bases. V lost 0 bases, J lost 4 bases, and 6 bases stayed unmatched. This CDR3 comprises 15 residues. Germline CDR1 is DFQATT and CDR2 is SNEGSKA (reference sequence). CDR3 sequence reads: CSARDRGTGPDTQYF. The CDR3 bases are TGCAGTGCTAGAGATCGGGGGACAGGACCAGATACGCAGTATTTT.